This TCR beta chain is drawn from a study of blood T cell repertoires in COVID-19. On the study more broadly: T cells, B-cell-depleted T cells, or PBMCs provided the cDNA or gDNA that served as material.

A note on this clone: Compared with germline, one end of the junction differs, possibly owing to a read error.

Germline V gives CDR1 LNHDA, CDR2 SQIVND (reference sequence). The CDR3 is 13 residues long. Authors' methods: Reference gene primer amplification in the assay estimated nucleated cell counts. TCRdb's table, derived via immunoSEQ multiplex PCR, lists solely in-frame clones and lacks some. The V and J calls and clone size come from that table; D and trimming were worked out from the DNA. Of roughly 79,000 clones in the sample, roughly 84% were seen once. The clonotype was recovered from a man aged 45-65 years with acute or convalescent COVID-19. The chain joins TRBV19 to TRBJ2-7; 11 bases are a match to TRBD2. Sequenced: peripheral blood. DNA of the CDR3: TGTGCCAGTAGTCCGGCGGGACTAGCGGTTGAGCACTTC. Its protein is CASSPAGLAVEHF.